Sequencing of this TCR beta chain was carried out in a study of blood T cells in healthy people across ages. The people who gave samples were healthy Caucasians from Russia, aged 6 to 90. Then a second PCR, running roughly 7 to 11 cycles, was carried out with a sample-barcoded 5' primer and a J-beta primer mix. MiXCR, applied by TCRdb to the 5' RACE reads, yields one record per CDR3 protein. The sample carries 1 million to 1.2 million distinct CDR3 sequences, under 40% recorded once. This CDR3 region has 16 residues. CDR1 is PRHDT, CDR2 FYEKMQ, per germline (reference sequence). With 5 bases clipped from V and 11 bases from J, the junction kept 16 bases outside the gene matches.

This clonotype was sampled from a man between 18 and 29 years old in good health. Sequenced material: blood. The J gene is TRBJ2-5, the V gene TRBV13; 11 bases agree with TRBD1. The CDR3, as DNA: TGTGCCAGCAGCAATTCCGGACAGGGGGCGCGGAATGAGCAGTACTTC. Its translation: CASSNSGQGARNEQYF.